These 8 T cell receptor beta chains came from one sample sequenced in a study of T cells in Graves' hyperthyroidism and ophthalmopathy. RNA transcripts provided the source from which TCR beta CDR3 regions were amplified. Primed by the HTBI set, a first-round RT-PCR was run on the TCR CDR3. MiXCR was run by TCRdb on the multiplex PCR reads, yielding one entry per CDR3 protein. This sample carries over 200,000 distinct CDR3 sequences, more than 15% of them seen once, and the ten largest clones take around 52%. Specimen: blood. The receptors shown here come from a man aged 50 to 59 with Graves' hyperthyroidism.

This clonotype was observed at least ten times. This chain connects TRBV20-1 to TRBJ2-1; 16 bases align to TRBD2. Trimming took 4 bases from V and 0 from J; bases not matched to a gene: 12. This CDR3 is 20 amino acids long. Germline CDR1 and CDR2: DFQATT and SNEGSKA (reference sequence). The CDR3 DNA follows: TGCAGTGCTATTAACTCTCCGGGACTAGCGGGAGGGTCCTCCTACAATGAGCAGTTCTTC. Translated: CSAINSPGLAGGSSYNEQFF.

This clonotype turned up a few times. The rearrangement uses TRBV11-3 and TRBJ2-2; 11 bases line up with TRBD2. Trimming cost V 0 bases and J 1 base; bases outside gene matches: 10. The CDR3 covers 20 residues. Germline V CDR1 and CDR2: SGHNT, YENEEA. The CDR3 here is CASSLDLGLAVVKNTGELFF. CDR3 coding DNA: TGTGCCAGCAGCTTAGATTTGGGACTAGCGGTTGTTAAGAACACCGGGGAGCTGTTTTTT.

The V call is TRBV5-1, the J call TRBJ2-5, with no clear D. The CDR3 contains 14 residues. Germline V gene sequence: CDR1 SGHRS, CDR2 YFSETQ. Trimming cost V 3 bases and J 2 bases, with 11 bases left between them. CDR3 nucleotides: TGCGCCAGCAGCTCAACCACTACGCAAGAGACCCAGTACTTC. It is translated as CASSSTTTQETQYF.

This clonotype showed up many times. This chain joins TRBV29-1 and TRBJ2-3, with D unresolved. The CDR3 sequence is 13 residues long. Germline CDR1 SQVTM, CDR2 ANQGSEA. The V end lost 4 bases, the J end lost 0 bases, and 8 bases lay between the germline ends. For the CDR3, the DNA is TGCAGCGTTGTTGCGGACAGCACAGATACGCAGTATTTT. Translating gives CSVVADSTDTQYF.

V gene TRBV28 combines with J gene TRBJ2-7; D is unclear. The germline V gene encodes CDR1 MDHEN and CDR2 SYDVKM. The V end was cut by 6 bases, the J end by 0 bases, with 9 bases between. This CDR3 has 13 residues. In nucleotides, the CDR3 is TGTGCCAGCAGGATGGGCGGCTCCTACGAGCAGTACTTC. Protein: CASRMGGSYEQYF.

This sequence joins TRBV20-1 and TRBJ2-1; TRBD1 agrees at 11 bases. J lost 0 bases, V lost 5 bases, and 18 bases had no gene match. The CDR3 contains 20 residues. The germline V gene encodes CDR1 DFQATT and CDR2 SNEGSKA (reference sequence). CDR3: CSAWDRGVLAGDISYNEQFF. The CDR3 DNA follows: TGCAGTGCTTGGGACAGGGGGGTGCTAGCGGGCGACATCTCCTACAATGAGCAGTTCTTC.

This clonotype was counted between two and nine times. This chain connects TRBV24-1 to TRBJ2-3; TRBD2 agrees at 8 bases. CDR1 KGHDR and CDR2 SFDVKD come from the germline V gene. This CDR3 contains 14 residues. Losses at the gene ends were 5 bases for V and 2 bases for J; bases not matched to a gene: 2. The CDR3 loop is CATSVAGITDTQYF. In DNA, the CDR3 is TGTGCCACCAGTGTAGCGGGAATCACAGATACGCAGTATTTT.

This clonotype was counted ten times or more. The genes are TRBV18 and TRBJ1-5; perhaps TRBD1 as D (5 bases). The CDR3 consists of 15 residues. Germline V gives CDR1 KGHSH, CDR2 LQKENI. V lost 3 bases, J lost 5 bases, and 14 bases lay in between. The CDR3 sequence is CASSPYMGRDQPQHF. The DNA for the CDR3 is TGTGCCAGCTCACCCTACATGGGGCGGGATCAGCCCCAGCATTTT.